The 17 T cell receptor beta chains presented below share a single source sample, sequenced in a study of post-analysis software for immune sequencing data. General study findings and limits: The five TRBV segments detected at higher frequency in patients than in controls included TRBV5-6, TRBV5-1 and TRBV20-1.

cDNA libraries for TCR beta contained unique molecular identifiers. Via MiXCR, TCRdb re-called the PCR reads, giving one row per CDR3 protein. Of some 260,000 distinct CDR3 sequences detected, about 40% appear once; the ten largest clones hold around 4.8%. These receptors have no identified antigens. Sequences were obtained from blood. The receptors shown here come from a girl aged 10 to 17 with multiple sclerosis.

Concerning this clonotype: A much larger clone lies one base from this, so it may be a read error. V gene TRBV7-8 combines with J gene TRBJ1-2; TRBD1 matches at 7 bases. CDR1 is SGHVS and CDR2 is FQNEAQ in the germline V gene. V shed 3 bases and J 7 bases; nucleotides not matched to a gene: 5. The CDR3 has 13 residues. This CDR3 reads CASSFQGVAGYTF. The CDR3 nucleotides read TGTGCCAGCAGCTTCCAGGGGGTAGCTGGCTACACCTTC. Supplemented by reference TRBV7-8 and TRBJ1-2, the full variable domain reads GAGVSQSPRYKVAKRGQDVALRCDPISGHVSLFWYQQALGQGPEFLTYFQNEAQLDKSGLPSDRFFAERPEGSVSTLKIQRTQQEDSAVYLCASSFQGVAGYTFGSGTRLTVV.

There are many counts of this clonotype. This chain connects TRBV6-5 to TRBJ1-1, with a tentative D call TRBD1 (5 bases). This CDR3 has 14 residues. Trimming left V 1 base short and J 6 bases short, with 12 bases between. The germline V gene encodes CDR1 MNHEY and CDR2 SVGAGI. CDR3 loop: CASSYWQGPAEAFF. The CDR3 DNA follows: TGTGCCAGCAGTTACTGGCAGGGTCCGGCTGAAGCTTTCTTT.

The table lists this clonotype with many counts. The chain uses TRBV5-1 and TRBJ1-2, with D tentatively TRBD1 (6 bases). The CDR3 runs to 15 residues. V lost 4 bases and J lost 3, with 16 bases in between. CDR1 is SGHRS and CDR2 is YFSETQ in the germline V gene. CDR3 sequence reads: CASSRQAPEDYGYTF. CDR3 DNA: TGCGCCAGCAGCCGACAGGCCCCCGAGGACTATGGCTACACCTTC. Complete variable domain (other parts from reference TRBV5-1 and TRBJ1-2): KAGVTQTPRYLIKTRGQQVTLSCSPISGHRSVSWYQQTPGQGLQFLFEYFSETQRNKGNFPGRFSGRQFSNSRSEMNVSTLELGDSALYLCASSRQAPEDYGYTFGSGTRLTVV.

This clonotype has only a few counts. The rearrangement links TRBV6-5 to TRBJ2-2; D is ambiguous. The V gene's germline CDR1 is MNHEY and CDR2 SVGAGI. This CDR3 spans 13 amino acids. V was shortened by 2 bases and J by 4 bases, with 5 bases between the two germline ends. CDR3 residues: CASSYDVTGELFF. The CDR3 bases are TGTGCCAGCAGTTACGACGTCACCGGGGAGCTGTTTTTT.

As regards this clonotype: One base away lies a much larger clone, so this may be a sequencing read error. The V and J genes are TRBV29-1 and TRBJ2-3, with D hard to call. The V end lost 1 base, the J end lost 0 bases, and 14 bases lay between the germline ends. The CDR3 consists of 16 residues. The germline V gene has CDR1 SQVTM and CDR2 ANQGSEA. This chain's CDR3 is CSVEVRQIQSTDTQYF. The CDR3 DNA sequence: TGCAGCGTTGAAGTGCGGCAGATCCAAAGCACAGATACGCAGTATTTT.

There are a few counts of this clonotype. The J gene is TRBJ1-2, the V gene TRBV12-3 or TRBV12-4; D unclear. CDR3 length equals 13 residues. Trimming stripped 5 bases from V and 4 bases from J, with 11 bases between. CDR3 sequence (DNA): TGTGCCAGCAGTACATACCTGGGCTATGGCTACACCTTC. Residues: CASSTYLGYGYTF.

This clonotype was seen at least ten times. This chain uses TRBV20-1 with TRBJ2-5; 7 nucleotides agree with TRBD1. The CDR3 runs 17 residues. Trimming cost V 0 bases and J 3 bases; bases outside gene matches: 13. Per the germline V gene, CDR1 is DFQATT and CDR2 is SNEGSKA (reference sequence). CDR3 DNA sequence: TGCAGTGCTAGAGAAGGCCCATCCGGGACAGCCGAAGAGACCCAGTACTTC. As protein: CSAREGPSGTAEETQYF.

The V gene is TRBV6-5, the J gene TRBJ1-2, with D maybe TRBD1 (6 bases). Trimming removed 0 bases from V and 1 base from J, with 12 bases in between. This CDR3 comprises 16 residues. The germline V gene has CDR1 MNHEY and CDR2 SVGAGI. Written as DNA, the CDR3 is TGTGCCAGCAGTTACTCCGGACAGAATCTTAACTATGGCTACACCTTC. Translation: CASSYSGQNLNYGYTF.

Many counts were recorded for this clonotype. The CDR3 coding sequence is TGTGCCAGCAGTTCCGGCCGGGACAGACTCACTGCCCTCTATAATTCACCCCTCCACTTT. It is translated as CASSSGRDRLTALYNSPLHF. V and J are TRBV12-3 or TRBV12-4 and TRBJ1-6; 7 bases align to TRBD1. The CDR3 is made up of 20 amino acids. After removal of 4 bases from V and 3 bases from J, the junction contained 18 bases not matched to a gene.

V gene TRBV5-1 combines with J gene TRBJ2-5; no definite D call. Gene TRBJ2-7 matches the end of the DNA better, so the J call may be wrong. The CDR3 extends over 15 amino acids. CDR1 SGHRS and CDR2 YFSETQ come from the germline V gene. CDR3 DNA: TGCGCCAGCGCCTCTGGAGTGCTCTCAGACTACGAGCAGTACTTC. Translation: CASASGVLSDYEQYF.

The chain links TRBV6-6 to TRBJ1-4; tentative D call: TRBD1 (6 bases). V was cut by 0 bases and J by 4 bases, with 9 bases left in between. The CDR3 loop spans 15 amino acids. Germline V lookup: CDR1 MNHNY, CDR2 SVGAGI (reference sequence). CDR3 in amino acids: CASSYSGTNNEKLFF. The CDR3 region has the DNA TGTGCCAGCAGTTACTCGGGGACAAATAATGAAAAACTGTTTTTT.

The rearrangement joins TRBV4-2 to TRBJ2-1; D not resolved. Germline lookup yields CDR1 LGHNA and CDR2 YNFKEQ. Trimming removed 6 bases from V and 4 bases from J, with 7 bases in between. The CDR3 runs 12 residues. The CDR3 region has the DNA TGTGCCAGCAGTGGCGAGTACAATGAGCAGTTCTTC. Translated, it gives CASSGEYNEQFF.

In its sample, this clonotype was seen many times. The CDR3, as DNA: TGTGCCATCAGTGCCGACAATGAGCAGTTCTTC. It yields the protein CAISADNEQFF. The chain is built from TRBV10-3 and TRBJ2-1, with no clear D. Trimming left V 4 bases short and J 5 bases short, with 3 bases between. Germline V gives CDR1 ENHRY, CDR2 SYGVKD. The CDR3 is 11 residues long.

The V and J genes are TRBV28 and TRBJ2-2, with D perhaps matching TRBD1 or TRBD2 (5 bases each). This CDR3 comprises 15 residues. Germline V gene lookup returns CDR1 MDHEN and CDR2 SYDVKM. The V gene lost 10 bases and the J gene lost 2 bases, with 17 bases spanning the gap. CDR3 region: CAIYPGRGNTGELFF. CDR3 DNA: TGTGCCATCTATCCGGGACGGGGTAACACCGGGGAGCTGTTTTTT.

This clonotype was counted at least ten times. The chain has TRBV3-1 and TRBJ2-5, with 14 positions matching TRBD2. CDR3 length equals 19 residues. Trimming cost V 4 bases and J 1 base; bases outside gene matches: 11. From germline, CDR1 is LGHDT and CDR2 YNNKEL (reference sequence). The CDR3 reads CASSPPPGLAGGPQETQYF. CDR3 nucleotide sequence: TGTGCCAGCAGCCCCCCACCCGGACTAGCGGGGGGACCCCAAGAGACCCAGTACTTC.

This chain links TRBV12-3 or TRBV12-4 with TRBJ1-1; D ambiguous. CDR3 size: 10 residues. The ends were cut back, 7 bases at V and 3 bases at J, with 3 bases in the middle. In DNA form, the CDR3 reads TGTGCCAGCATCCACACTGAAGCTTTCTTT. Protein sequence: CASIHTEAFF.

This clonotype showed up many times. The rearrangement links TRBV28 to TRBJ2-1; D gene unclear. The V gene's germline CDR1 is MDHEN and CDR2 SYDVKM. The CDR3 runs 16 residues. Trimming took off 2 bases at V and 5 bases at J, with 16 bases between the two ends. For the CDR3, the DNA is TGTGCCAGCAGTTTACACCCTGCGGCCGCCGACAATGAGCAGTTCTTC. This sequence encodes CASSLHPAAADNEQFF.